Below, one TCR beta chain is given with its context. This clone was detected once. Its binding antigen is unknown. No quality values exist for individual bases; no much larger clone is one base distant. These data originate in a study of blood T cell repertoires in COVID-19 (TCRdb year 2020). For context, the study as a whole: Samples covering the acute and convalescent phases of COVID-19 were provided by collaborators in the United States, Italy and Spain. The prospective study material was composed of cDNA or gDNA derived from T cells, B-cell-depleted T cells, or PBMCs. Subjects who had been exposed to COVID-19, were actively infected with it, or had recovered from it provided the deeply sampled blood TCRbeta repertoires that made up the dataset. A freely available public database, intended as a resource for researchers studying the immune response to SARS-CoV-2, is where the repertoires were released. The samples were drawn from two sources: the first 160 participants of the ongoing ImmuneRACE study, and 1,000 to 1,500 subjects contributed by 6 global collaborators. Sample metadata almost always included a de-identified subject ID, COVID-19 status, age in years and sex. HLA class I and class II types, where available, came from metadata supplied by the sample provider rather than from assay-based typing.

One collaborating source in Seattle enrolled patients during active infection and followed them longitudinally through the course of disease. The collaborating institutions used their own protocols to collect whole blood in K2EDTA tubes. Collaborator samples were shipped for TCRbeta analysis as frozen whole blood, isolated PBMCs, or DNA extracted from either sample type. Trimming removed 0 bases from V and 0 bases from J; the gene matches leave 8 bases unexplained. Via the germline V gene (reference sequence), CDR1 is GTSNPN and CDR2 SVGIG. From cysteine to phenylalanine, the CDR3 is 17 amino acids long. Kept here is only the CDR3 DNA, which spans 51 bases and is read in frame from base 1. TCRbeta CDR3 regions were amplified from genomic DNA using the immunoSEQ Assay, a bias-controlled multiplex PCR. Turning to the authors' computational methods: The number of nucleated cells in each sample was estimated from the amplification of reference gene primers within the assay. To quantify the absolute abundance of each unique TCRbeta CDR3 rearrangement, sequence reads were collapsed and filtered. Productive Simpson clonality was computed per sample as the square root of Simpson's diversity index over productive rearrangements. This is the immuneACCESS table as TCRdb keeps it, with only in-frame sequences that have V and J called. A part of the clones is gone; compared with another copy, unresolved V genes explain less than half, and the rest is unexplained. V and J calls plus clone size are reproduced from that table; the DNA served to infer D and trimming. In all, the sample holds about 220,000 clones, and about 82% of those were seen once. The top ten constitute over 2% of the sample.

The research as a whole found: The quantity of clinical and demographic metadata differed by source and by participant and was supplied without curation.

The chain was built from TRBV30 and TRBJ2-1; TRBD1 matches 7 bases in the middle. The sequence derives from a woman in her 70s with COVID-19, enrolled during active disease. The sample consisted of peripheral blood. The sequenced DNA: TGTGCCTGGAGTGTAGGGACAGCGCTAAGCTCCTACAATGAGCAGTTCTTC. Its amino acids are CAWSVGTALSSYNEQFF.